This is a list of T cell receptor beta chains from one sample in a study of control samples from healthy donors and cancer patients. TCRdb keeps only in-frame clones here, not all; method: immunoSEQ multiplex PCR. The data show about 61,000 clones, around 91% seen once. Source material: PBMCs. These receptors were collected from a man aged 55-75 years with colorectal cancer. The CDR3 runs from the conserved cysteine through the conserved F or W. D genes are given only for firm matches. Some rows mark clone size as missing; the rest say once, few, many or name a class of expanded clone.

abundance,v_gene,j_gene,d_gene,CDR3nt,CDR3aa
-,TRBV7-8,TRBJ2-2,-,TGTGCCAGCAGCTTAGATCAAGCAGGGGACACCGGGGAGCTGTTTTTT,CASSLDQAGDTGELFF
-,TRBV15,TRBJ2-3,TRBD1,TGTGCCACCAGCACCGACAGGGGATTCACAGATACGCAGTATTTT,CATSTDRGFTDTQYF
-,TRBV11-2,TRBJ2-3,-,TGTGCCAGCAGCTTAATGGCCCCACCCGTTACGCAGTATTTT,CASSLMAPPVTQYF
-,TRBV5-5,TRBJ2-7,TRBD1,TGTGCCAGCAGCTTGTCTCGAGGACAGGGGATCCCGTCGACCTACGAGCAGTACTTC,CASSLSRGQGIPSTYEQYF
-,TRBV7-2,TRBJ2-3,-,TGTGCCAGCAGCTCCCGGGGCACAGATACGCAGTATTTT,CASSSRGTDTQYF
-,TRBV19,TRBJ2-2,-,TGTGCCAGTAGTATTACACGGAACACCGGGGAGCTGTTTTTT,CASSITRNTGELFF
-,TRBV28,TRBJ2-7,TRBD1,TGTGCCAGCAGTTTCAGGGGAAGGACAGGGGCCGAGCAGTACTTC,CASSFRGRTGAEQYF
-,TRBV2,TRBJ1-4,-,TGTGCCAGCAGTGAAGCGCTTTGGTCAGAACTGTTTTTT,CASSEALWSELFF
-,TRBV5-1,TRBJ2-1,-,TGCGCCAGCAGCTTGTTTACCTACAATGAGCAGTTCTTC,CASSLFTYNEQFF
-,TRBV7-3,TRBJ2-3,-,TGTGCCAGCAGCTTAGGGGGGCGCACAGATACGCAGTATTTT,CASSLGGRTDTQYF
-,TRBV7-9,TRBJ2-1,TRBD2,TGTGCCAGCAGCCCCAAAGGGGGACTAGGGGGTGAGCAGTTCTTC,CASSPKGGLGGEQFF
-,TRBV29-1,TRBJ2-7,-,TGCAGCGTTGGAGGTGGATCCGAGCAGTACTTC,CSVGGGSEQYF
-,TRBV5-4,TRBJ2-5,-,TGTGCCAGCAGCCGCGACCATCGAGCTGGGGGCGAGACCCAGTACTTC,CASSRDHRAGGETQYF
-,TRBV28,TRBJ1-2,-,TGTGCCAGCAGACACCGGGGAATGGGGGGCTATGGCTACACCTTC,CASRHRGMGGYGYTF
-,TRBV14,TRBJ1-1,-,TGTGCCAGCAGCCAAGGACTCTTTATGAACACTGAAGCTTTCTTT,CASSQGLFMNTEAFF
-,TRBV5-1,TRBJ2-3,-,TGCGCCAGCAGCTTGGGCGGGCGTAGCACAGATACGCAGTATTTT,CASSLGGRSTDTQYF
few,TRBV28,TRBJ1-1,TRBD1,TGTGCCAGCGACAGGGCCGGATACACTGAAGCTTTCTTT,CASDRAGYTEAFF
-,TRBV11-2,TRBJ2-1,TRBD1,TGTGCCAGCACCTTAGACAGGGGAAAATACAATGAGCAGTTCTTC,CASTLDRGKYNEQFF
-,TRBV3-1/TRBV3-2,TRBJ2-3,-,TGTGCCAGCAGCCGACCTGGGGCAGATACGCAGTATTTT,CASSRPGADTQYF
once,TRBV7-3,TRBJ2-5,TRBD2,TGTGCCAGCAGCTTGGGACTAGCGGGGGGTCAAGAGACCCAGTACTTC,CASSLGLAGGQETQYF
-,TRBV11-2,TRBJ2-1,-,TGTGCCAGCAGCGCAGGACTTAACAATGAGCAGTTCTTC,CASSAGLNNEQFF
once,TRBV30,TRBJ2-7,-,TGTGCCTGGAGGGAGGAGGGGGCCTACGAGCAGTACTTC,CAWREEGAYEQYF
-,TRBV19,TRBJ2-2,-,TGTGCCAGTAGCCAGGGACGCCAGACCGGGGAGCTGTTTTTT,CASSQGRQTGELFF
-,TRBV29-1,TRBJ1-2,-,TGCAGCGTTGGGGAGGGGAGGGGCGGCTACACCTTC,CSVGEGRGGYTF
-,TRBV5-1,TRBJ1-2,-,TGCGCCAGCAGCTTGGGATGGGGGAGTCAATATGGCTACACCTTC,CASSLGWGSQYGYTF
-,TRBV19,TRBJ1-1,-,TGTGCCAGCTCAGGTTCTCGGGGAATGAACACTGAAGCTTTCTTT,CASSGSRGMNTEAFF
-,TRBV7-9,TRBJ1-4,-,TGTGCCAGCAGCTTGGCCGAGGGGATAAATGAAAAACTGTTTTTT,CASSLAEGINEKLFF
once,TRBV7-3,TRBJ2-7,TRBD2,TGTGCCAGCAGCCCGGGGGGGGATCTGGACGAGCAGTACTTC,CASSPGGDLDEQYF
few,TRBV6-2/TRBV6-3,TRBJ2-7,-,TGTGCCAGCAGTTTACGTCGGACTAACGAGCAGTACTTC,CASSLRRTNEQYF
-,TRBV6-5,TRBJ1-5,-,TGTGCCAGCAGAGTTTGCCCTCTTCCAGGACCCCAGCATTTT,CASRVCPLPGPQHF
-,TRBV7-2,TRBJ2-3,-,TGTGCCAGCAGCTTCACAGGGACAGATACGCAGTATTTT,CASSFTGTDTQYF
-,TRBV19,TRBJ2-1,-,TGTGCCAGTAGTTCCGCCGGGAACTCCTACAATGAGCAGTTCTTC,CASSSAGNSYNEQFF
-,TRBV5-1,TRBJ2-2,-,TGCGCCAGCAGCCTGATCCCAGGGAACACCGGGGAGCTGTTTTTT,CASSLIPGNTGELFF
-,TRBV7-2,TRBJ2-1,-,TGTGCCAGCAGCTTCTCTTCCCGAGTAAGGAGATACAATGAGCAGTTCTTC,CASSFSSRVRRYNEQFF
-,TRBV6-2/TRBV6-3,TRBJ2-3,-,TGTGCCAGCAGTTATGGGGGGGCCAGCACAGATACGCAGTATTTT,CASSYGGASTDTQYF
-,TRBV6-5,TRBJ1-1,TRBD1,TGTGCCAGCAGTTACTCAAACAGGGGAAACACTGAAGCTTTCTTT,CASSYSNRGNTEAFF
-,TRBV10-2,TRBJ2-7,-,TGCGCCAGCAGTGAGCCGGGCCTAAAGAACTACGAGCAGTACTTC,CASSEPGLKNYEQYF
-,TRBV19,TRBJ2-3,-,TGTGCCAGTAGTTTCCGGGGCACAGATACGCAGTATTTT,CASSFRGTDTQYF
-,TRBV5-1,TRBJ1-1,TRBD1,TGCGCCAGCAGCTCCCGGGACAGGGGTGAAGCTTTCTTT,CASSSRDRGEAFF
-,TRBV5-1,TRBJ2-7,TRBD1,TGCGCCAGCAGCATACACTCGACAGGGGGTCAATACGAGCAGTACTTC,CASSIHSTGGQYEQYF
once,TRBV3-1/TRBV3-2,TRBJ2-7,-,TGTGCCAGCAGCCAAGATCGAGTCTCCCGAACCTACGAGCAGTACTTC,CASSQDRVSRTYEQYF